A single sample is the source of the 8 T cell receptor beta chains below, sequenced in a study of blood T cells in healthy people across ages. PCR was performed a second time for about 7 to 12 cycles using a sample-barcoded 5' primer and a J-beta primer mix. TCRdb re-called the 5' RACE reads through MiXCR, storing one row per CDR3 protein. The data show about 540,000 distinct CDR3 sequences, 24% seen once. The same data also went into a second study, on T cells of mothers and their children.

What was sequenced was blood. These receptors all stem from a boy between 5 and 17 years old in good health.

This clonotype was seen a few times. In DNA, the CDR3 is TGTGCCAGCAGTTCGGTTAACTATGGCTACACCTTC. Residues: CASSSVNYGYTF. The chain has TRBV28 and TRBJ1-2; D is unclear. This CDR3 is 12 amino acids long. The V end lost 4 bases, the J end lost 1 base, and 4 bases lay between the germline ends. The germline gives CDR1 MDHEN, CDR2 SYDVKM.

CDR3 loop: CASRLGNSPLHF. CDR3 DNA: TGTGCCAGCAGATTAGGCAATTCACCCCTCCACTTT. V and J are TRBV9 and TRBJ1-6; D ambiguous. V was clipped by 5 bases and J by 7 bases, with 7 bases between them. CDR1 and CDR2 from the germline V gene are SGDLS and YYNGEE. The CDR3 is 12 residues long.

In nucleotides, the CDR3 is TGTGCCAGCAGCTTAATGAGTGGGTTCACTAACAATGAGCAGTTCTTC. Translated, it gives CASSLMSGFTNNEQFF. J is TRBJ2-1 and V is TRBV7-3; no clear D gene. The CDR3 covers 16 residues. Trimming pared 1 base from V and 5 bases from J, leaving 15 bases between. The germline V gene has CDR1 SGHTA and CDR2 FQGTGA.

As regards this clonotype: At one of its ends the junction is not consistent with the germline gene, which may arise from a read error. The V and J genes are TRBV7-7 and TRBJ2-2, with 7 bases that match TRBD1. The CDR3 covers 16 residues. Germline-derived CDR1 and CDR2 are SSHAT and FNYEAQ (reference sequence). The CDR3 loop reads CASSLFPGQNTGELFF. The CDR3 nucleotides are TGTGCTAGCAGCTTGTTCCCGGGACAGAATACCGGGGAGCTGTTTTTT.

The table lists this clonotype with a count of one. This rearrangement joins TRBV28 to TRBJ2-5, with 7 bases that match TRBD1. The CDR3 covers 13 residues. Trimming removed 6 bases from V and 9 bases from J; junction bases left unmatched: 10. CDR1 and CDR2 from the germline V gene are MDHEN and SYDVKM. As DNA, the CDR3 is TGTGCCAGCAGGTTAGCAGGGGGTCTGGCCCAGTACTTC. Residues: CASRLAGGLAQYF. The entire variable domain, with the rest obtained from reference TRBV28 and TRBJ2-5, is as follows: DVKVTQSSRYLVKRTGEKVFLECVQDMDHENMFWYRQDPGLGLRLIYFSYDVKMKEKGDIPEGYSVSREKKERFSLILESASTNQTSMYLCASRLAGGLAQYFGPGTRLLVL.

This clonotype turned up a few times. The gene calls are TRBV9 and TRBJ2-7; D perhaps matches TRBD1 (6 bases). Germline-derived CDR1 and CDR2 are SGDLS and YYNGEE. The length of the CDR3 is 14 residues. Trimming stripped 4 bases from V and 2 bases from J, with 13 bases between. CDR3 protein: CASSPRTAPYEQYF. The CDR3 bases are TGTGCCAGCAGCCCCCGGACAGCGCCCTACGAGCAGTACTTC. The full variable domain, in which reference TRBV9 and TRBJ2-7 provide the parts outside the CDR3, is DSGVTQTPKHLITATGQRVTLRCSPRSGDLSVYWYQQSLDQGLQFLIQYYNGEERAKGNILERFSAQQFPDLHSELNLSSLELGDSALYFCASSPRTAPYEQYFGPGTRLTVT.

In this sample, this clonotype turned up a few times. A junction boundary mismatches the germline segment, possibly from a read error. The CDR3 loop reads CCVILQGEPNEQFF. CDR3 coding DNA: TGCTGCGTGATTCTTCAGGGGGAACCCAATGAGCAGTTCTTC. V is TRBV29-1 and J is TRBJ2-1; TRBD1 aligns across 7 bases. This CDR3 has 14 amino acids. Germline V gene data show CDR1 as SQVTM and CDR2 as ANQGSEA.

This CDR3 reads CASSVLGQGKSEQFF. The CDR3 bases are TGTGCCAGCAGCGTCCTGGGACAGGGTAAAAGCGAGCAGTTCTTC. The chain is built from TRBV3-1 and TRBJ2-5; 9 bases agree with TRBD1. The J call may be faulty, since TRBJ2-1 better matches the DNA end. The CDR3 is 15 residues long. CDR1 LGHDT and CDR2 YNNKEL come from the germline V gene (reference sequence).